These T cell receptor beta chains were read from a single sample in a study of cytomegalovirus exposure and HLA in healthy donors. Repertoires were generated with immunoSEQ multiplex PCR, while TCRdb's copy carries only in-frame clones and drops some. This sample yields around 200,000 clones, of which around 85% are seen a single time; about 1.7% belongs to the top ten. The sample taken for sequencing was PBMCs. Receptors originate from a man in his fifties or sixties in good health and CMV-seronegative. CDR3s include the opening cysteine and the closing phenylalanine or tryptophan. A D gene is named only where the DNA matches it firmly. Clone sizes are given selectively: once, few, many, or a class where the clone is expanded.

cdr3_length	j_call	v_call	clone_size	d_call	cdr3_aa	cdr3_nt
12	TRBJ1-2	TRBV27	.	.	CASRQWNYGYTF	TGTGCCAGCAGGCAGTGGAACTATGGCTACACCTTC
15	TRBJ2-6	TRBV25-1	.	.	CASSGDSHGANVLTF	TGTGCCAGCAGTGGGGACTCCCACGGGGCCAACGTCCTGACTTTC
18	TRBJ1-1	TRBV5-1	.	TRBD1	CASSLNPGQGRENTEAFF	TGCGCCAGCAGCTTAAATCCGGGACAGGGGAGAGAGAACACTGAAGCTTTCTTT
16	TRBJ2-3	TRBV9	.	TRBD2	CASSALAGGGRDTQYF	TGTGCCAGCAGCGCCCTAGCGGGAGGAGGTAGAGATACGCAGTATTTT
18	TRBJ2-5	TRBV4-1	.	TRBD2	CASSQDRALAGSWETQYF	TGCGCCAGCAGCCAAGATCGGGCGTTAGCGGGATCATGGGAGACCCAGTACTTC
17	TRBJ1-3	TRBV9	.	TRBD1	CASSPGGTDYSGNTIYF	TGTGCCAGCAGCCCGGGGGGGACAGACTACTCTGGAAACACCATATATTTT
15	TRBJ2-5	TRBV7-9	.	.	CASSPGPREVETQYF	TGTGCCAGCAGCCCAGGGCCCAGGGAAGTGGAGACCCAGTACTTC
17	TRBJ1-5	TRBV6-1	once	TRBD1	CASSGDTGGLGAQPQHF	TGTGCCAGCAGTGGAGATACAGGGGGCTTGGGGGCTCAGCCCCAGCATTTT
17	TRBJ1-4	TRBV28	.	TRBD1	CASSFVRGLSINEKLFF	TGTGCCAGCAGTTTCGTCAGGGGGCTGTCGATTAATGAAAAACTGTTTTTT
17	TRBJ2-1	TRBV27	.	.	CASSFETSPSSYNEQFF	TGTGCCAGCAGTTTTGAGACTAGTCCGAGCTCCTACAATGAGCAGTTCTTC
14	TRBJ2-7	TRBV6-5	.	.	CATRVGGTTYEQYF	TGTGCTACCAGGGTCGGGGGAACCACCTACGAGCAGTACTTC
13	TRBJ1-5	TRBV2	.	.	CASSEANYQPQHF	TGTGCCAGCAGTGAAGCGAACTATCAGCCCCAGCATTTT
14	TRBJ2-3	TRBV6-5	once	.	CASSYAGRTDTQYF	TGTGCCAGCAGTTACGCAGGGCGCACAGATACGCAGTATTTT
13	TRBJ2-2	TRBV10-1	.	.	CASSESRGGELFF	TGCGCCAGCAGTGAGTCCAGGGGTGGCGAGCTGTTTTTT
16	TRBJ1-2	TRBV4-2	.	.	CASKPPGGDGPGGYTF	TGTGCCAGCAAACCACCGGGGGGGGACGGGCCGGGGGGCTACACCTTC
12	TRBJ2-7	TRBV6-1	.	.	CASSVWSGEQYF	TGTGCCAGCAGTGTGTGGTCGGGGGAGCAGTACTTC
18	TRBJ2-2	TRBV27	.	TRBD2	CASFRRTSGTQDTGELFF	TGTGCCAGCTTCCGGAGGACTAGCGGGACTCAGGACACCGGGGAGCTGTTTTTT
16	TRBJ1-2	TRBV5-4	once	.	CASSLDVAASNYGYTF	TGTGCCAGCAGCTTGGACGTAGCAGCCTCTAACTATGGCTACACCTTC
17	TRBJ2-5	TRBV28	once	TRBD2	CASSLFRGRGFGETQYF	TGTGCCAGCAGTTTATTTCGAGGGAGGGGATTCGGAGAGACCCAGTACTTC
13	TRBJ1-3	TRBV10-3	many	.	CAISPNSGNTIYF	TGTGCCATCAGCCCTAACTCTGGAAACACCATATATTTT
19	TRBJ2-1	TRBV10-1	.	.	CASSESVLTGTGKVNEQFF	TGCGCCAGCAGTGAGTCTGTACTAACCGGGACTGGCAAGGTCAATGAGCAGTTCTTC
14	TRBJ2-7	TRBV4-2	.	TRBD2	CASSPRRGAYEQYF	TGTGCCAGCAGCCCTCGACGGGGGGCCTACGAGCAGTACTTC
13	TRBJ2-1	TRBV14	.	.	CASSQDMRNEQFF	TGTGCCAGCAGCCAAGATATGAGGAATGAGCAGTTCTTC
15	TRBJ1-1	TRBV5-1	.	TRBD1	CASSIRQGDNTEAFF	TGCGCCAGCAGCATCCGACAGGGCGACAACACTGAAGCTTTCTTT
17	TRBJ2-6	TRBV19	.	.	CASSTLLRGSGANVLTF	TGTGCCAGTAGTACCCTTCTCAGAGGCTCTGGGGCCAACGTCCTGACTTTC
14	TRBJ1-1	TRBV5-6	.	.	CASSLGTGYTEAFF	TGTGCCAGCAGCCTGGGAACAGGATACACTGAAGCTTTCTTT
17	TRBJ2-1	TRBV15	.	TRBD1	CATSRFRGQGAANEQFF	TGTGCCACCAGCAGATTTAGGGGACAGGGGGCTGCGAATGAGCAGTTCTTC
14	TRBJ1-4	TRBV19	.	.	CASSIGGGVEKLFF	TGTGCCAGTAGTATCGGGGGAGGAGTAGAAAAACTGTTTTTT
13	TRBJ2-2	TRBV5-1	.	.	CASSLEGTGELFF	TGCGCCAGCAGCCTCGAGGGAACCGGGGAGCTGTTTTTT
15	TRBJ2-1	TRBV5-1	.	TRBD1	CASSSGTGVYNEQFF	TGCGCCAGCAGCTCCGGGACAGGGGTATACAATGAGCAGTTCTTC
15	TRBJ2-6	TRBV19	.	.	CASRDPLSGANVLTF	TGTGCCAGCCGGGATCCTCTCTCTGGGGCCAACGTCCTGACTTTC
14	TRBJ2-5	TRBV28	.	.	CASSTLMSPETQYF	TGTGCCAGCAGTACCCTTATGAGTCCGGAGACCCAGTACTTC
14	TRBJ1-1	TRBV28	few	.	CASSSPPGVPEAFF	TGTGCCAGCAGTTCCCCCCCCGGTGTCCCTGAAGCTTTCTTT
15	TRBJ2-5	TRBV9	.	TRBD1	CASSPQGQGSETQYF	TGTGCCAGCAGCCCTCAGGGACAGGGGTCCGAGACCCAGTACTTC
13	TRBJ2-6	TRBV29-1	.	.	CSVIVSGANVLTF	TGCAGCGTTATAGTCTCTGGGGCCAACGTCCTGACTTTC
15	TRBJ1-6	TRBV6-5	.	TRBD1	CASSYQGTGGSPLHF	TGTGCCAGCAGTTACCAAGGGACAGGAGGTTCACCCCTCCACTTT
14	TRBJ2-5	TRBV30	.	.	CAWSIGQTQETQYF	TGTGCCTGGAGTATCGGACAGACTCAAGAGACCCAGTACTTC
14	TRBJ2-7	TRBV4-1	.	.	CASSPAATGYEQYF	TGCGCCAGCAGCCCCGCGGCCACGGGTTACGAGCAGTACTTC
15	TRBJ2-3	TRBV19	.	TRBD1	CASSIDRGFTDTQYF	TGTGCCAGTAGTATCGACAGGGGTTTCACAGATACGCAGTATTTT
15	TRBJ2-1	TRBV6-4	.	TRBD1	CASSPTGTGDNEQFF	TGTGCCAGCAGTCCTACCGGGACAGGGGACAATGAGCAGTTCTTC
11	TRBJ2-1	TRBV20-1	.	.	CSAQGGNEQFF	TGCAGTGCCCAGGGGGGTAATGAGCAGTTCTTC
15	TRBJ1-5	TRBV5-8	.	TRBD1	CASSSGQVSNQPQHF	TGTGCCAGCAGCTCGGGACAGGTTAGCAATCAGCCCCAGCATTTT
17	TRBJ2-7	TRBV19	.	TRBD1	CASSTGQGFRGQDEQYF	TGTGCCAGTAGTACAGGACAGGGGTTTCGGGGCCAGGACGAGCAGTACTTC
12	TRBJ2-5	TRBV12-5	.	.	CASGLEAGLKYF	TGTGCTAGTGGTTTGGAGGCAGGGTTGAAGTACTTC
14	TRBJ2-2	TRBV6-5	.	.	CASSYGRQTGELFF	TGTGCCAGCAGTTACGGGAGACAAACCGGGGAGCTGTTTTTT
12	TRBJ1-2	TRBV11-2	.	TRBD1	CASTDRVGGYTF	TGTGCCAGCACCGACAGGGTCGGTGGCTACACCTTC
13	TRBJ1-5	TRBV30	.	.	CAWSVIEDQPQHF	TGTGCCTGGAGTGTAATTGAGGATCAGCCCCAGCATTTT
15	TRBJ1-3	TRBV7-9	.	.	CASLGVTRSGNTIYF	TGTGCCAGCTTGGGCGTTACTCGGTCTGGAAACACCATATATTTT
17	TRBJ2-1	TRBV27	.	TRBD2	CASSWTSGRNSCNEQLF	TGTGCCAGCAGTTGGACTAGCGGGAGGAACTCCTGCAATGAGCAGCTCTTC
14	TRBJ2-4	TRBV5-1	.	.	CTSSQQGGENIQYF	TGCACCAGCAGCCAGCAGGGAGGCGAAAACATTCAGTACTTC
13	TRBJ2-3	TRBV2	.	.	CASSELGTDTQYF	TGTGCCAGCAGTGAATTAGGCACAGATACGCAGTATTTT
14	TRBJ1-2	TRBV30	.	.	CGLVVTSANYGYTF	TGTGGACTCGTGGTGACTTCAGCTAACTATGGCTACACCTTC
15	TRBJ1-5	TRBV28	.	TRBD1	CASRGPGTGIGPQHF	TGTGCCAGCAGAGGACCCGGGACAGGGATTGGGCCCCAGCATTTT
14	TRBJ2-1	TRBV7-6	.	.	CASSLGRGTHEQFF	TGTGCCAGCAGCTTAGGACGGGGGACGCATGAGCAGTTCTTC